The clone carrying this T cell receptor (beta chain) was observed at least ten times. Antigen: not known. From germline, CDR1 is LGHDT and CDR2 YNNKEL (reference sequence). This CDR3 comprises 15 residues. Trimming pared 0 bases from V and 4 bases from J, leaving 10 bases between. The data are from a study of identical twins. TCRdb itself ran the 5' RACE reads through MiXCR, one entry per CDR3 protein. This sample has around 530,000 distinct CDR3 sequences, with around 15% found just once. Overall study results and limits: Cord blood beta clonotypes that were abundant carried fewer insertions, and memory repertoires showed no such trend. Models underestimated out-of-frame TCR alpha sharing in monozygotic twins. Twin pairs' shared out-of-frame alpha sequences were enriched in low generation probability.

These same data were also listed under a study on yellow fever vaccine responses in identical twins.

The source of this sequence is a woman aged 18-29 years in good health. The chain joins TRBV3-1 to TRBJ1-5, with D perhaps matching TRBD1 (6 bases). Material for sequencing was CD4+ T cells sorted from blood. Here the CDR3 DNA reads TGTGCCAGCAGCCAAGAGCCGCAGGGGAATCAGCCCCAGCATTTT. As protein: CASSQEPQGNQPQHF.